Below are 19 T cell receptor beta chains sequenced from a single sample in a study of blood T cell repertoires in COVID-19. TCRdb keeps only in-frame clones here, not all; method: immunoSEQ multiplex PCR. The table shows about 180,000 clones, with roughly 87% occurring only once. The material sequenced was peripheral blood. The source is a woman in her 70s with COVID-19, enrolled during active disease.

This clone was found a few times. The gene calls are TRBV7-8 and TRBJ2-2, with D possibly being TRBD1 (5 bases). This CDR3 region has 15 residues. The V end was cut by 5 bases, the J end by 4 bases, with 14 bases between. Germline loops: CDR1 SGHVS, CDR2 FQNEAQ. The CDR3 bases are TGTGCCAGCAGCCTGACAGTTGACTCCACCGGGGAGCTGTTTTTT. It yields the protein CASSLTVDSTGELFF. Filled out from reference TRBV7-8 and TRBJ2-2, the complete variable domain reads GAGVSQSPRYKVAKRGQDVALRCDPISGHVSLFWYQQALGQGPEFLTYFQNEAQLDKSGLPSDRFFAERPEGSVSTLKIQRTQQEDSAVYLCASSLTVDSTGELFFGEGSRLTVL.

Here the CDR3 DNA reads TGTGCCAGCAGCTTAGAGGCTAGCGGGATACTCAATGAGCAGTTCTTC. It translates to CASSLEASGILNEQFF. This rearrangement joins TRBV7-2 to TRBJ2-1; 9 positions agree with TRBD2. The ends lost 1 base at V and 6 bases at J; junction bases unmatched: 7. Germline V gene lookup returns CDR1 SGHTA and CDR2 FQGNSA. The CDR3 runs to 16 residues.

This clone has only a few counts. The CDR3 loop is CSASSGFSYEQYF. CDR3 nucleotide sequence: TGCAGTGCTAGTAGCGGGTTCTCCTACGAGCAGTACTTC. The chain recombines TRBV20-1 with TRBJ2-7; TRBD2 aligns across 7 bases. The trim removed 3 bases at V and 0 bases at J, leaving 2 bases unmatched. Germline loops: CDR1 DFQATT, CDR2 SNEGSKA (reference sequence). This CDR3 is built from 13 residues.

This chain joins TRBV28 and TRBJ2-1; 12 bases map to TRBD2. CDR3 length equals 17 residues. J gave up 10 bases and V 1 base, and 11 bases lay outside the gene matches. Germline V lookup: CDR1 MDHEN, CDR2 SYDVKM. The CDR3 spells CASSLSGLAGLRGEQFF. DNA of the CDR3: TGTGCCAGCAGTTTATCGGGACTAGCGGGCTTACGAGGCGAGCAGTTCTTC.

V and J are TRBV5-4 and TRBJ2-2; no clear D gene. Germline CDR1 is SGHNT and CDR2 is YYREEE (reference sequence). CDR3 length equals 14 residues. Trimming took off 2 bases at V and 1 base at J, with 6 bases between the two ends. The CDR3 protein is CASSFYGNTGELFF. CDR3 nucleotides: TGTGCCAGCAGCTTTTACGGGAACACCGGGGAGCTGTTTTTT.

This clone was seen only once. The gene calls are TRBV7-2 and TRBJ2-1; D gene unclear. This CDR3 is built from 12 residues. Trimming took off 1 base at V and 7 bases at J, with 5 bases between the two ends. Germline V gives CDR1 SGHTA, CDR2 FQGNSA. This CDR3 is CASSLDGNEQFF. CDR3 bases: TGTGCCAGCAGCTTAGACGGTAATGAGCAGTTCTTC.

CDR3 residues: CSVQGEYMNTEAFF. The CDR3 DNA reads TGCAGCGTACAGGGGGAGTACATGAACACTGAAGCTTTCTTT. The V and J genes are TRBV29-1 and TRBJ1-1; the match to TRBD1 covers 8 bases. The length of the CDR3 is 14 residues. Per the germline V gene, CDR1 is SQVTM and CDR2 is ANQGSEA. V lost 6 bases, J lost 0 bases, and 6 bases stayed unmatched.

The chain carries TRBV5-1 and TRBJ2-7; D is unresolved. The CDR3 runs 13 residues. Per the germline V gene, CDR1 is SGHRS and CDR2 is YFSETQ. The V and J ends lost 0 bases and 2 bases respectively, with 6 bases between them. The CDR3 here is CASSLDRAYEQYF. CDR3 DNA sequence: TGCGCCAGCAGCTTGGATCGGGCCTACGAGCAGTACTTC.

The gene calls are TRBV14 and TRBJ2-2, with 7 bases fitting TRBD2. CDR3 length equals 17 residues. Germline CDR1 reads SGHDN; CDR2 reads FVKESK. The junction had 14 bases not matched to a gene; V was cut back by 1 base and J by 9 bases. In DNA form, the CDR3 reads TGTGCCAGCAGCCAAGTCGTTCGTGGTAGCGGGTACCGGGAGCTGTTTTTT. Protein sequence: CASSQVVRGSGYRELFF.

This sequence joins TRBV30 and TRBJ1-1; no definite D call. The germline CDR1 and CDR2 sequences are GTSNPN and SVGIG (reference sequence). This CDR3 has 12 residues. The V gene lost 1 base and the J gene lost 1 base, with 4 bases spanning the gap. This CDR3 reads CAWSERNTEAFF. CDR3 nucleotides: TGTGCCTGGAGTGAGAGGAACACTGAAGCTTTCTTT.

This clone was seen a handful of times. The CDR3 sequence: CASSSTSGSAYEQYF. The CDR3, as DNA: TGTGCCAGCTCGTCGACTAGCGGGAGCGCCTACGAGCAGTACTTC. This chain links TRBV18 with TRBJ2-7; 12 nucleotides agree with TRBD2. V was clipped by 6 bases and J by 2 bases; unmatched bases: 5. Germline V gene data show CDR1 as KGHSH and CDR2 as LQKENI. There are 15 residues in the CDR3. The whole variable domain, remainder taken from reference TRBV18 and TRBJ2-7, is NAGVMQNPRHLVRRRGQEARLRCSPMKGHSHVYWYRQLPEEGLKFMVYLQKENIIDESGMPKERFSAEFPKEGPSILRIQQVVRGDSAAYFCASSSTSGSAYEQYFGPGTRLTVT.

The sample holds many counts of this clone. This chain links TRBV29-1 with TRBJ2-1, with 7 bases lining up with TRBD2. CDR3 length equals 14 residues. The V gene's germline CDR1 is SQVTM and CDR2 ANQGSEA. The V and J ends lost 6 bases and 2 bases, in that order; junction bases with no gene match: 7. The CDR3 is CSVGRGVAYNEQFF. The CDR3 region has the DNA TGCAGCGTCGGCCGGGGGGTCGCCTACAATGAGCAGTTCTTC.

This clone was observed a handful of times. V gene TRBV28 combines with J gene TRBJ2-7; 7 bases match TRBD2. This CDR3 region has 15 residues. Germline CDR1 MDHEN, CDR2 SYDVKM. The trim removed 6 bases at V and 1 base at J, leaving 9 bases unmatched. CDR3 in amino acids: CASSTGASGSYEQYF. The DNA for the CDR3 is TGTGCCAGCAGCACCGGGGCTAGCGGTTCCTACGAGCAGTACTTC.

This chain connects TRBV5-3 to TRBJ2-1, with 8 bases lining up with TRBD2. TRBV5-3 falls under the ORF class, with uncertain function. The CDR3 is 18 amino acids. With 4 bases clipped from V and 0 bases from J, the junction kept 12 bases outside the gene matches. CDR3 region: CARSPRLAMSFSYNEQFF. In nucleotides, the CDR3 is TGTGCCAGAAGCCCCAGACTAGCGATGTCATTCTCCTACAATGAGCAGTTCTTC.

This clone has only one observation. This rearrangement joins TRBV5-6 to TRBJ1-2, with D perhaps matching TRBD1 (5 bases). The V end lost 3 bases, the J end lost 2 bases, and 17 bases lay between the germline ends. The germline gives CDR1 SGHDT, CDR2 YYEEEE. There are 16 residues in the CDR3. CDR3 in amino acids: CASSYPGARGNYGYTF. CDR3 nucleotide sequence: TGTGCCAGCAGCTATCCCGGGGCCCGGGGGAACTATGGCTACACCTTC.

J is TRBJ1-1 and V is TRBV30; 10 bases map to TRBD1. Germline V gene sequence: CDR1 GTSNPN, CDR2 SVGIG (reference sequence). The CDR3 is made up of 15 amino acids. V lost 8 bases and J lost 0; bases outside the gene matches: 9. CDR3 DNA: TGTGCCCGGGGGGCCGGGACAGGGGTGAACACTGAAGCTTTCTTT. Its protein is CARGAGTGVNTEAFF.

The V gene is TRBV30, the J gene TRBJ2-7, with TRBD1 matching over 8 bases. Per the germline V gene, CDR1 is GTSNPN and CDR2 is SVGIG (reference sequence). V dropped 5 bases and J dropped 2; count of bases not matched to a gene: 2. The CDR3 runs 12 residues. The CDR3 DNA reads TGTGCCTGGCAGGGGGCGACCTACGAGCAGTACTTC. Its protein is CAWQGATYEQYF.

V and J are TRBV5-4 and TRBJ2-5; D may be TRBD2 (6 bases). This CDR3 is 15 amino acids long. Germline values: CDR1 SGHNT, CDR2 YYREEE (reference sequence). The V gene lost 4 bases and the J gene lost 2 bases, with 15 bases spanning the gap. Here the CDR3 reads CASSRGTTGQETQYF. The DNA for the CDR3 is TGTGCCAGCAGCCGCGGGACCACGGGGCAAGAGACCCAGTACTTC.

The J gene is TRBJ1-3, the V gene TRBV21-1; the D call in the table, TRBD1, was not verified against the DNA. TRBV21-1 is reported as a pseudogene. The CDR3 loop spans 17 amino acids. The chain's CDR3 is CASSNVGDRPSGNTIYF. The DNA for the CDR3 is TGTGCCAGCAGCAATGTTGGAGACAGGCCCTCTGGAAACACCATATATTTT.